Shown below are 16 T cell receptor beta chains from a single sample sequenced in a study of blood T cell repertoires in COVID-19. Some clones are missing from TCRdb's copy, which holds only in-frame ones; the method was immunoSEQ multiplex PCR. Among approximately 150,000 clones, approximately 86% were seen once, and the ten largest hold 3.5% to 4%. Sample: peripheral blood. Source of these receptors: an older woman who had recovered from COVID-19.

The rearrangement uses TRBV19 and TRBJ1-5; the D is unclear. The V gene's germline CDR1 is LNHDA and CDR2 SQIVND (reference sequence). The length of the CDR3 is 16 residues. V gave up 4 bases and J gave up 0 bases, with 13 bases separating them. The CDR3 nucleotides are TGTGCCAGTAGTACTCATCAACGGTATAGCAATCAGCCCCAGCATTTT. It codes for CASSTHQRYSNQPQHF.

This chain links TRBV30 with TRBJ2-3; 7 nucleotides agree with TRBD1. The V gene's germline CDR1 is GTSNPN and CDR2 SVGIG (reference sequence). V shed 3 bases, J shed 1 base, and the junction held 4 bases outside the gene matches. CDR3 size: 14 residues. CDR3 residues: CAWSPGTGTDTQYF. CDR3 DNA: TGTGCCTGGAGCCCCGGGACAGGCACAGATACGCAGTATTTT.

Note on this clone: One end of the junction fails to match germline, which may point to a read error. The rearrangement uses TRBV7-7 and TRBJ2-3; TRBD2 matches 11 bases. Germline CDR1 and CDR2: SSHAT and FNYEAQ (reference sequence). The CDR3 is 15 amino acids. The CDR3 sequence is CASSLASGGFDTQYF. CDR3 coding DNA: TGTGCTAGCAGCTTAGCTAGCGGGGGGTTCGATACGCAGTATTTT.

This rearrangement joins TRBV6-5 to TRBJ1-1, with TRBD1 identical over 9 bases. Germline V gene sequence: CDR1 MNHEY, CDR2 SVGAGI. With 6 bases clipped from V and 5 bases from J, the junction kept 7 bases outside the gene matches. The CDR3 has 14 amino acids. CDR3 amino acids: CASSRGQGRTEAFF. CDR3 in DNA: TGTGCCAGCAGCCGCGGACAGGGGAGGACTGAAGCTTTCTTT.

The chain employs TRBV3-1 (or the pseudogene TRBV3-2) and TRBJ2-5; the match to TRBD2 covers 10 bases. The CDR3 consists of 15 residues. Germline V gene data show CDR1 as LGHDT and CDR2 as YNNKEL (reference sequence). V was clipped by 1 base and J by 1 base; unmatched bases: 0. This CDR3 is CASSQGTSGQETQYF. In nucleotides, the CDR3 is TGTGCCAGCAGCCAAGGGACTAGCGGCCAAGAGACCCAGTACTTC.

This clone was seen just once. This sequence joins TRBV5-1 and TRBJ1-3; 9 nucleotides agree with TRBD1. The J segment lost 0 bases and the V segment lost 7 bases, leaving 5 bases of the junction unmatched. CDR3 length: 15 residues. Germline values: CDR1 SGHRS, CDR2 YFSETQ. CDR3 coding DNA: TGCGCCAGCGCCCCGGGACAGGGCTCTGGAAACACCATATATTTT. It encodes CASAPGQGSGNTIYF.

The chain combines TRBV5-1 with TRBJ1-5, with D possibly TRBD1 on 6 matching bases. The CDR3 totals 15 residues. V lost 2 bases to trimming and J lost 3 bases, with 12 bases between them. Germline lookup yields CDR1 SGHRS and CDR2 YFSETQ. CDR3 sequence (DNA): TGCGCCAGCAGCTTCGATGGACAGCTCAATCAGCCCCAGCATTTT. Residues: CASSFDGQLNQPQHF.

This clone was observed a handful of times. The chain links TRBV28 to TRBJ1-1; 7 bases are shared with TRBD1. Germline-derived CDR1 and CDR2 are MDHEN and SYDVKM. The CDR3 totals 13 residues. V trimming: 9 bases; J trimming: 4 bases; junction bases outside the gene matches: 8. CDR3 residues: CASKRGQVTEAFF. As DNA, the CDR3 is TGTGCCAGTAAGAGGGGGCAAGTCACTGAAGCTTTCTTT.

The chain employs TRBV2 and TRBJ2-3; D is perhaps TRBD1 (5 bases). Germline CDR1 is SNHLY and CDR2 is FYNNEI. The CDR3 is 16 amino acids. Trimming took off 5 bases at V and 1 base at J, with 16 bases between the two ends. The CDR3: CASSFTGGMGTDTQYF. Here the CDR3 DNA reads TGTGCCAGCAGTTTTACAGGTGGGATGGGCACAGATACGCAGTATTTT.

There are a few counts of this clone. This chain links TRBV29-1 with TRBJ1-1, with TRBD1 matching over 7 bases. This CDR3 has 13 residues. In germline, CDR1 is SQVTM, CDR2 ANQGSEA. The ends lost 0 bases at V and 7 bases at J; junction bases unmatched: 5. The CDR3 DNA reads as TGCAGCGTTGAAGACGCACAGGGGTTTGAAGCTTTCTTT. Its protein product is CSVEDAQGFEAFF.

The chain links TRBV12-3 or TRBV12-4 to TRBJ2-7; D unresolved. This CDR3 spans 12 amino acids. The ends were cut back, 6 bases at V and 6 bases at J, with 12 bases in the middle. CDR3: CASSPFLGEQYF. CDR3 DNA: TGTGCCAGCAGCCCATTCCTCGGCGAGCAGTACTTC.

CDR3 in amino acids: CASSLQGVYNEQFF. CDR3 nucleotides: TGCGCCAGCAGCTTACAGGGAGTATACAATGAGCAGTTCTTC. The rearrangement links TRBV5-1 to TRBJ2-1; D is perhaps TRBD1 (6 bases). CDR3 length: 14 amino acids. The V end was cut by 2 bases, the J end by 4 bases, with 10 bases between. The germline gives CDR1 SGHRS, CDR2 YFSETQ.

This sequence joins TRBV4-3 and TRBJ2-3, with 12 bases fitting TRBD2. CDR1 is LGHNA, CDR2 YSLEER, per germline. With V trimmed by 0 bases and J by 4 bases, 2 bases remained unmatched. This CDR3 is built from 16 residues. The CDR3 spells CASSQDLAGGPDTQYF. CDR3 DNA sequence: TGCGCCAGCAGCCAAGATCTAGCGGGGGGGCCAGATACGCAGTATTTT.

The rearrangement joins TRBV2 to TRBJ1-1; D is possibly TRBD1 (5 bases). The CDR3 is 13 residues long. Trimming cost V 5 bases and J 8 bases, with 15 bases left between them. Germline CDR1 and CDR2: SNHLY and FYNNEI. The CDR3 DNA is TGTGCCAGCAGTAGAGTCCCTCAGGGCGAAGCTTTCTTT. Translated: CASSRVPQGEAFF.

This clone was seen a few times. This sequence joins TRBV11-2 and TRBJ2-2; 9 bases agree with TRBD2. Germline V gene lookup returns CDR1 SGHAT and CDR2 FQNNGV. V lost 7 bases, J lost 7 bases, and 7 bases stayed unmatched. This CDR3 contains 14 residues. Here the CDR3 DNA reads TGTGCCAGCACCCCGGGACTAGCTCGCGGGGAGCTGTTTTTT. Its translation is CASTPGLARGELFF.

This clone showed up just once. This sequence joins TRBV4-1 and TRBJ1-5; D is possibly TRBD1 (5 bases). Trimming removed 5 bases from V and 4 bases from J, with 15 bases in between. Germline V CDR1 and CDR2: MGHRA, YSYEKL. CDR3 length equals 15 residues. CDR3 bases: TGCGCCAGCAGCAGGACGGGGGACTCTAATCAGCCCCAGCATTTT. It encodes CASSRTGDSNQPQHF.